The 7 T cell receptor beta chains given below trace back to one sample, sequenced in a study of Graves' ophthalmopathy and Graves' hyperthyroidism. Amplification of the TCR beta CDR3 regions used RNA transcripts (as template). RT-PCR was first run with HTBI primers, then multiplex PCR in a second round. TCRdb reprocessed the multiplex PCR reads with MiXCR, giving one entry per CDR3 protein. The sample has over a million distinct CDR3 sequences; about 36% are singletons. Sequenced material: peripheral blood or thyroid tissue (not recorded which). These receptors came from an adult man with Graves' hyperthyroidism.

This chain joins TRBV20-1 and TRBJ1-2, with D tentatively TRBD1 (5 bases). Germline V lookup: CDR1 DFQATT, CDR2 SNEGSKA (reference sequence). Trimming cost V 3 bases and J 3 bases, with 11 bases left between them. The CDR3 sequence is 13 residues long. The CDR3 region has the DNA TGCAGTGCTAGTCATGCGACAGACTATGGCTACACCTTC. Amino acid sequence: CSASHATDYGYTF.

This clonotype was counted a few times. The chain has TRBV12-3 or TRBV12-4 and TRBJ2-2; D is undetermined. Trimming shortened V by 3 bases and J by 3 bases, and 8 bases separated the two germline ends. The CDR3 is 14 amino acids. This CDR3 reads CASSFQPHTGELFF. CDR3 nucleotides: TGTGCCAGCAGTTTTCAGCCGCACACCGGGGAGCTGTTTTTT.

This clonotype has just a few counts. This chain connects TRBV10-3 to TRBJ1-5, with D unresolved. The CDR3 spans 13 residues. The V and J ends lost 10 bases and 4 bases respectively, with 14 bases between them. Germline V gene lookup returns CDR1 ENHRY and CDR2 SYGVKD. CDR3 bases: TGTGCCAGTAACCTAAATGAGAATCAGCCCCAGCATTTT. This translates into CASNLNENQPQHF.

This clonotype has a handful of counts. The V and J genes are TRBV28 and TRBJ2-7, with TRBD1 matching over 7 bases. V was pared by 7 bases and J by 2 bases, with 8 bases of the junction left unmatched. The CDR3 covers 14 residues. The germline V gene encodes CDR1 MDHEN and CDR2 SYDVKM. CDR3 amino acids: CASNLQGKTYEQYF. The DNA of the CDR3 is TGTGCCAGCAACTTACAGGGGAAGACCTACGAGCAGTACTTC.

This clonotype was detected many times. The gene calls are TRBV2 and TRBJ1-5; TRBD1 is a possible D gene (5 bases). The CDR3 contains 15 residues. Trimming stripped 4 bases from V and 5 bases from J, with 15 bases between. CDR1 and CDR2 from the germline V gene are SNHLY and FYNNEI. The CDR3 sequence: CASSADTGAHQPQHF. In nucleotides, the CDR3 is TGTGCCAGCAGTGCGGACACGGGAGCACATCAGCCCCAGCATTTT.

The chain has TRBV5-1 and TRBJ1-2, with no clear D. Trimming pared 0 bases from V and 8 bases from J, leaving 11 bases between. Germline assignment: CDR1 SGHRS and CDR2 YFSETQ. The CDR3 is made up of 13 amino acids. The CDR3: CASSLGYGGGYTF. As DNA, the CDR3 is TGCGCCAGCAGCTTGGGGTACGGAGGAGGCTACACCTTC.

This clonotype appeared a few times. The chain is built from TRBV6-6 and TRBJ1-1, with D uncertain. V lost 7 bases and J lost 10, with 22 bases in between. There are 14 residues in the CDR3. Per germline, CDR1 MNHNY and CDR2 SVGAGI (reference sequence). CDR3 sequence: CASKNSRAWEGAFF. CDR3 nucleotide sequence: TGTGCCAGCAAAAATTCCCGTGCGTGGGAGGGAGCTTTCTTT.